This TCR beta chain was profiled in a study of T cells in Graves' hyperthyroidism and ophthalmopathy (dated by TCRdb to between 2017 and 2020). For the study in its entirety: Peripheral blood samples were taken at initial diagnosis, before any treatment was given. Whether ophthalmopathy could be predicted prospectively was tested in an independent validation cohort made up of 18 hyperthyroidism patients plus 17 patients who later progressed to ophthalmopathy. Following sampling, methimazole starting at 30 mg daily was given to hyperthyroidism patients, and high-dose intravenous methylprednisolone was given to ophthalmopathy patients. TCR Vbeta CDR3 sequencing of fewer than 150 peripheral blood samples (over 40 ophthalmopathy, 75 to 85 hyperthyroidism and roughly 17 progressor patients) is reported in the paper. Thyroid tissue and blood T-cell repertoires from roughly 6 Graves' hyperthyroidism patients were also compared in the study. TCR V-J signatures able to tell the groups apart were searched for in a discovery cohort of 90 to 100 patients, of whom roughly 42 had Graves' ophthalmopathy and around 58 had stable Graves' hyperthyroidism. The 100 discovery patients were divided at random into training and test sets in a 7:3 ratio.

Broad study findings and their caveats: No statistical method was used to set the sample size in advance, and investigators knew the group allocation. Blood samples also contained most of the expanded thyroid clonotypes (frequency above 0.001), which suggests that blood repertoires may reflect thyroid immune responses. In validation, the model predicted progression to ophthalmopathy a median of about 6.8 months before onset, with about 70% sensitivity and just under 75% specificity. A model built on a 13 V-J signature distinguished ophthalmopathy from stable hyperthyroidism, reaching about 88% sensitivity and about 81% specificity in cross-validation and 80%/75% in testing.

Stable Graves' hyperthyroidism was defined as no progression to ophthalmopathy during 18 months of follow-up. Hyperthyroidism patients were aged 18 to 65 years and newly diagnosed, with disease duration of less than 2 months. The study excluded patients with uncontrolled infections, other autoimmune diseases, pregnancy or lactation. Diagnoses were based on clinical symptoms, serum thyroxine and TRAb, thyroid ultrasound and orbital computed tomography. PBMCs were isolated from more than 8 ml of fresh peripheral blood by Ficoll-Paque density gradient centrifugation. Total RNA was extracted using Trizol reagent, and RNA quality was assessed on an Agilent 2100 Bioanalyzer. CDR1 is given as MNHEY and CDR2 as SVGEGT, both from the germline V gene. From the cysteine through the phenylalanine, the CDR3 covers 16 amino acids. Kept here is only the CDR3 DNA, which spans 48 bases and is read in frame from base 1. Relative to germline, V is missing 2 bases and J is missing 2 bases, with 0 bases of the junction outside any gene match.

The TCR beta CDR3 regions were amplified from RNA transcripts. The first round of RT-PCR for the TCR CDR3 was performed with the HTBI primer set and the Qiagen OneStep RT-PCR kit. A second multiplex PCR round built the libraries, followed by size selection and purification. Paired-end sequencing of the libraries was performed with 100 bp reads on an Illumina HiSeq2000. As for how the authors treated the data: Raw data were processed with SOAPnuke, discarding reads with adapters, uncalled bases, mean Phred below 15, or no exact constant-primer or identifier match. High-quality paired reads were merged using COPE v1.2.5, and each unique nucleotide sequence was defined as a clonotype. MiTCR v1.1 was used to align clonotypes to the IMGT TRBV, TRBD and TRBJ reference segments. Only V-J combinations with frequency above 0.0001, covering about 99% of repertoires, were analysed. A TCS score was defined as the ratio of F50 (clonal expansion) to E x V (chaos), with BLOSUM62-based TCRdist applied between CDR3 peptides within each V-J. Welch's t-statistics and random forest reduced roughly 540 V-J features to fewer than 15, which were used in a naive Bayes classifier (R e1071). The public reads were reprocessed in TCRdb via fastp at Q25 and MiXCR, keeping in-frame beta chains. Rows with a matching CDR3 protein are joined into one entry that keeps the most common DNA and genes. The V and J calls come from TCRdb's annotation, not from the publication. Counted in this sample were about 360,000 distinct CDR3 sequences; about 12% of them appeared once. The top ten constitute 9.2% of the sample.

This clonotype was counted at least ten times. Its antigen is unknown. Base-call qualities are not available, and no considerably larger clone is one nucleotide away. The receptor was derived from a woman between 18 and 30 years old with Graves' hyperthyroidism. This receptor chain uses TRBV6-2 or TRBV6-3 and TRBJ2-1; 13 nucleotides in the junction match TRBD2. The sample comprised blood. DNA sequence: TGTGCCAGCAGTTACACTAGCGGGAGGGCCTACAATGAGCAGTTCTTC. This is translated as CASSYTSGRAYNEQFF.